Given below is one T cell receptor beta chain in context. The antigen is unknown. Profiling relied on immunoSEQ multiplex PCR, and the TCRdb table lists in-frame clones only, not all of them. The table has more than 2 million clones, roughly 94% seen once. This CDR3 comprises 14 residues. Germline-derived CDR1 and CDR2 are MNHEY and SVGAGI. V lost 4 bases to trimming and J lost 1 base, with 7 bases between them. These data come from a study of shared clonotypes between healthy human individuals. General study points: Estimated clonotype richness was generally higher in naive than memory subsets.

This TCR derives from a man aged 18-30 years in good health. The gene calls are TRBV6-5 and TRBJ2-2; D remains ambiguous. Material for sequencing was naive CD4+ T cells sorted from blood. The subset is: CD45RA+ positively selected. As DNA, the CDR3 is TGTGCCAGCAGTTCCCACAGGAACACCGGGGAGCTGTTTTTT. Protein: CASSSHRNTGELFF.